This entry concerns a single T cell receptor beta chain. This clonotype showed up many times. Its antigen is unknown. This CDR3 is missing its conserved last phenylalanine or tryptophan, likely due to a read error. Patients with ophthalmopathy had moderately to severely active disease, with a Clinical Activity Score of 3 or more, a NOSPECS grade of 4 or more, and a disease duration of less than 3 months. Anyone with other autoimmune diseases, uncontrolled infections, pregnancy or lactation was excluded from the study. Diagnosis relied on clinical symptoms, serum thyroxine, TRAb, thyroid ultrasound and orbital computed tomography. Ficoll-Paque density gradient centrifugation was used to isolate PBMCs from around 10 ml of fresh peripheral blood. Total RNA was extracted using Trizol reagent, and RNA quality was checked on an Agilent 2100 Bioanalyzer. For repertoire sequencing, the TCR beta CDR3 regions were amplified from RNA transcripts. The first round was an RT-PCR using HTBI primers with the Qiagen OneStep RT-PCR kit, and this first round was followed by a second-round multiplex PCR, then size selection and purification. Libraries were sequenced on an Illumina HiSeq2000 using paired-end 100 bp reads. Per the original workflow: SOAPnuke was used to process the reads, removing any read that contained adapters or uncalled bases, had a mean Phred below 15, or lacked an exact match to the constant primer or identifier. COPE v1.2.5 was used to merge high-quality paired reads. Each unique nucleotide sequence was defined as a clonotype, and clonotypes were aligned to IMGT TRB V, D and J references with MiTCR v1.1. The analysis was limited to V-J combinations with a frequency above 0.0001, which together covered approximately 99% of the repertoires. A TCR clonal expansion and chaos score per V-J combination was defined as the ratio of F50 clonal expansion to chaos observed in the TCRdist matrix. Welch's t-statistics and random forest were used to narrow the features down to around twelve V-J combinations, which were then fed into a naive Bayes classifier. The similarity between thyroid and blood repertoires was quantified using the Morisita-Horn index. TCRdb applied fastp at Q25 and MiXCR to the public reads, then kept only in-frame beta chains. Every entry covers one CDR3 protein and lists the most common genes and DNA from its rows. Here the V and J calls rest on TCRdb's processing, not on the authors' analysis. The sample yields about 210,000 distinct CDR3 sequences; roughly 29% were counted once. The ten largest clones capture around 10% of the sample.

The sample is drawn from a study of Graves' ophthalmopathy and Graves' hyperthyroidism (dated by TCRdb to 2016 to 2018). Notes on the research overall: Peripheral blood was collected at initial diagnosis, before any treatment. The study used TCR beta repertoire signatures to distinguish Graves' ophthalmopathy from Graves' hyperthyroidism and to predict progression to ophthalmopathy. In total, approximately 130 blood samples were TCR-sequenced: 43 ophthalmopathy, some 75 hyperthyroidism and about 17 hyperthyroidism-to-ophthalmopathy patients. To explore V-J signatures distinguishing ophthalmopathy from hyperthyroidism, a discovery set of about a hundred patients (about 41 ophthalmopathy, some 57 stable hyperthyroidism) was enrolled. The independent validation cohort included 18 to 20 hyperthyroidism patients plus 17 patients who later progressed from hyperthyroidism to ophthalmopathy. T-cell repertoires of thyroid tissue and blood were compared in about six hyperthyroidism patients. Following sampling, methimazole starting at 30 mg daily was administered to hyperthyroidism patients, and high-dose intravenous methylprednisolone was administered to ophthalmopathy patients. For training and testing, the 100 or so patients in the discovery cohort were randomly divided in a 7:3 ratio.

Here is what the overall study found, with its caveats: Ophthalmopathy was separated from stable hyperthyroidism by the 13-signature model with more than 85% sensitivity and approximately 84% specificity in cross-validation and with 80%/75% in the test set. Most expanded thyroid clonotypes with frequency above 0.001 were also detected in blood, suggesting blood repertoires may reflect the thyroid immune response. In validation, the model predicted ophthalmopathy progression with about 71% sensitivity and 72% to 80% specificity; fewer than 15 predicted patients were CT-confirmed with GO in a median of around 6 months. No statistical method was used to predetermine the sample size, and group allocation was not hidden from the investigators.

CDR1 is given as MNHEY and CDR2 as SVGAGI, both from the germline V gene. Including both end residues, the CDR3 is 18 amino acids long. Only the CDR3 portion is preserved as DNA: 54 bases, with reading frame beginning at the first base. V is shortened by 2 bases, J by 2 bases, and the region joining them spans 21 bases. The chain is assembled from TRBV6-5 and TRBJ2-5; D gene: possibly TRBD2, on 7 matching bases. Input material: peripheral blood. The clonotype comes from a man in his fifties or sixties with Graves' ophthalmopathy. Donor details come from another sample of the same person, matched by shared clones. The nucleotide sequence reads TGTGCCAGCAGTTACCATCCAAGGAGGGGGGGGAAGCAAGAGACCCAGTACCTC. Protein translation: CASSYHPRRGGKQETQYL.